Listed below are T cell receptor beta chains from one sample, sequenced in a study of graft-versus-host responses after intestinal transplantation. For these TCRs, the target antigens are not known. TCRdb's table, derived via immunoSEQ multiplex PCR, lists solely in-frame clones and lacks some. The sample lists tens of thousands of clones; about nine tenths were seen once. Sequences were derived from unstimulated CD8+ T cells sorted from spleen or lymph node cells, sampled before intestinal transplant. The receptors were sampled from a human donor who received an intestinal transplant. Both conserved end residues are part of each CDR3. The order of the fields is J gene, D gene, V gene, clone size, CDR3 DNA, CDR3 protein. A D gene is named only where the DNA matches it firmly. Clone size is given for some rows only: seen once, a few or many times, or a class if the clone is expanded.

TRBJ1-2 NA TRBV7-6 once TGTGCCAGCAGCTTAGCGCTAGGTATAGGAGGGGGCTATGGCTACACCTTC CASSLALGIGGGYGYTF
TRBJ2-1 TRBD2 TRBV6-5 NA TGTGCCAGCAGAGCGGGGCCATTGGCCAACAATGAGCAGTTCTTC CASRAGPLANNEQFF
TRBJ2-1 NA TRBV2 once TGTGCCAGGTGGTCAGAGCGGAGTAATGAGCAGTTCTTC CARWSERSNEQFF
TRBJ1-1 NA TRBV7-4 NA TGTGCCAGCAGTCGGACCTTGGAAGCTTTCTTT CASSRTLEAFF
TRBJ1-2 TRBD1 TRBV9 NA TGTGCCAGCAGCGTTCACCGGGACAGCTTATATGGCTACACCTTC CASSVHRDSLYGYTF
TRBJ1-6 TRBD1 TRBV6-1 NA TGTGCCAGCGGAAAACGGGACAGAAATTCACCCCTCCACTTT CASGKRDRNSPLHF
TRBJ2-7 TRBD2 TRBV4-1 NA TGCGCCAGCAGCCACCTAGCGGGAGGGCCCTCCTACGAGCAGTACTTC CASSHLAGGPSYEQYF
TRBJ2-1 TRBD2 TRBV19 NA TGTGCCAGTAGTCCCTACCCCCAGACTAGCGGATACAGTGAGCAGTTCTTC CASSPYPQTSGYSEQFF
TRBJ2-7 NA TRBV9 NA TGTGCCAGCAGCGTAGGTGAAGCACACGAGCAGTACTTC CASSVGEAHEQYF
TRBJ1-2 NA TRBV19 NA TGTGCCAGTCGAATATCACAAGATGGCTACACCTTC CASRISQDGYTF
TRBJ2-7 NA TRBV5-6 NA TGTGCCAGCAGCTTAGGGGGAACCTACGAGCAGTACTTC CASSLGGTYEQYF
TRBJ2-4 NA TRBV12-5 NA TGTGCTAGTGGTACTCCGGGACAAGCCAAAAACATTCAGTACTTC CASGTPGQAKNIQYF
TRBJ1-5 NA TRBV9 NA TGTGCCAGCAGCGTAGAGATGGGGCCAGGAGGCAATCAGCCCCAGCATTTT CASSVEMGPGGNQPQHF
TRBJ1-4 TRBD1 TRBV14 NA TGTGCCAGCAGCCAAGTGACAGGGACTAATGAAAAACTGTTTTTT CASSQVTGTNEKLFF
TRBJ2-3 TRBD2 TRBV30 NA TGTGCCTCGAGTGGAGCGGGAACTCACACAGATACGCAGTATTTT CASSGAGTHTDTQYF
TRBJ2-7 NA TRBV13 NA TGTGCCAGCAGCTGGGGTAAGGGGCTTGAGCAGTACTTC CASSWGKGLEQYF
TRBJ1-2 NA TRBV6-1 once TGTGCCAGCAGCAAACTAGTGGACATACTCTATGGCTACACCTTC CASSKLVDILYGYTF
TRBJ1-1 NA TRBV28 NA TGTGCCAGCAGTTTACACAGGAGGGCTGAAGCTTTCTTT CASSLHRRAEAFF
TRBJ2-7 NA TRBV6-4 NA TGTGCCAGCAGTTACGGGTGGGGGGCCGCGAGCGAGCAGTACTTC CASSYGWGAASEQYF
TRBJ1-5 TRBD1 TRBV6-5 NA TGTGCCAGCAGGCTGAGGACAGGGACCTTACAGCCCCAGCATTTT CASRLRTGTLQPQHF
TRBJ2-1 TRBD2 TRBV10-3 NA TGTGCCATCAGGGGACTAGCGGGAGACGGTGGGGACAATGAGCAGTTCTTC CAIRGLAGDGGDNEQFF
TRBJ2-7 TRBD2 TRBV29-1 NA TGCAGCGTAGAGACCGGACTAGACTTACCCTACGAGCAGTACTTC CSVETGLDLPYEQYF
TRBJ1-6 NA TRBV5-1 NA TGCGCCAGCAGCTTCGGCAGGGTGGAATCACCCCTCCACTTT CASSFGRVESPLHF
TRBJ1-4 NA TRBV7-6 NA TGTGCCAGCAGAAGATCACCAGGGTTGGCGAATGAAAAACTGTTTTTT CASRRSPGLANEKLFF
TRBJ2-1 TRBD1 TRBV28 NA TGTGCCAGCAGTTCGACAGGGGGCGAGCAGTTCTTC CASSSTGGEQFF
TRBJ2-2 NA TRBV29-1 medium-sized TGCAGCGCCAGACAGGGCAGCGGGGACACCGGGGAGCTGTTTTTT CSARQGSGDTGELFF
TRBJ1-5 NA TRBV9 NA TGTGCCAGCAGCCTAGGGGGGGGCGTCAATCAGCCCCAGCATTTT CASSLGGGVNQPQHF
TRBJ2-6 TRBD1 TRBV7-3 NA TGTGCCAGCAGCTTAAGGGGCGGCCCTCCGGGACAGGGGTCCGGGGCCAACGTCCTGACTTTC CASSLRGGPPGQGSGANVLTF
TRBJ2-1 TRBD2 TRBV27 NA TGTGCCAGCCGTCCCGCGGGGGGCCCCAATGAGCAGTTCTTC CASRPAGGPNEQFF
TRBJ2-7 NA TRBV7-6 NA TGTGCCAGCAGCTCTCAGGATAGAGGCTACGAGCAGTACTTC CASSSQDRGYEQYF
TRBJ2-7 TRBD2 TRBV13 NA TGTGCCAGCAGCTTAAAACTAGCGGAAAGCTACGAGCAGTACTTC CASSLKLAESYEQYF
TRBJ2-5 NA TRBV27 NA TGTGCCAGCAGTTCAGACTCCTTACAGACCCAGTACTTC CASSSDSLQTQYF
TRBJ1-2 TRBD1 TRBV6-1 once TGTGCCAGCAGTGCCGGGACAGGGGGTTATGGCTACACCTTC CASSAGTGGYGYTF
TRBJ2-5 TRBD1 TRBV28 NA TGTGCCAGCAGTTTATTGTCGGGACAGGTGTACCAAGAGACCCAGTACTTC CASSLLSGQVYQETQYF
TRBJ2-3 NA TRBV6-1 NA TGTGCCAGCAGTGAAGGGGGTTGGGATACGCAGTATTTT CASSEGGWDTQYF
TRBJ2-7 TRBD1 TRBV7-2 few TGTGCCAGCAGCTACGACAGGGACCACGAGCAGTACTTC CASSYDRDHEQYF
TRBJ2-5 NA TRBV6-5 once TGTGCCAGCACCGGGGACCAAGAGACCCAGTACTTC CASTGDQETQYF
TRBJ2-5 NA TRBV29-1 NA TGCAGCGTTCAGGCAGGGGCCCGACAAGAGACCCAGTACTTC CSVQAGARQETQYF
TRBJ2-1 NA TRBV18 NA TGTGCCAGCTCACCAGCCTTAAATGAGCAGTTCTTC CASSPALNEQFF
TRBJ1-1 NA TRBV5-6 once TGTGCCAGCAGCTTTAGTCCCCAGGGTGGGGTGAACACTGAAGCTTTCTTT CASSFSPQGGVNTEAFF
TRBJ1-2 NA TRBV10-2 NA TGCGCCAGCAGTGAGTCGCCGAGGGGACCGGTTGGAAAAGGCTACACCTTC CASSESPRGPVGKGYTF
TRBJ1-4 NA TRBV13 NA TGTGCCAGCAGCTTAAGGGTTTATCAGAATGAAAAACTGTTTTTT CASSLRVYQNEKLFF
TRBJ1-2 TRBD1 TRBV6-5 NA TGTGCCAGTAATCAGGACAGGGGCTATGGCTACACCTTC CASNQDRGYGYTF
TRBJ2-5 NA TRBV25-1 medium-sized TGTGCCAGCAGTCAAAGAGGGGGTCAAGAGACCCAGTACTTC CASSQRGGQETQYF
TRBJ2-3 TRBD1 TRBV27 NA TGTGCCAGCAGCCACAGGACAGGGGGTTTACCAGATACGCAGTATTTT CASSHRTGGLPDTQYF
TRBJ2-7 NA TRBV29-1 NA TGCAGCGTTGACAGGGAGGATGGCTACGAGCAGTACTTC CSVDREDGYEQYF
TRBJ2-7 NA TRBV7-2 NA TGTGCCAGCAGCTTCGTTTCGGGAAACGAGCAGTACTTC CASSFVSGNEQYF
TRBJ2-7 TRBD2 TRBV9 NA TGTGCCAGCAGCCTTAGTTGGGATAGCGGGAGGCCCCCCTACGAGCAGTACTTC CASSLSWDSGRPPYEQYF
TRBJ2-3 NA TRBV5-6 NA TGTGCCAGCAGCCCGGAACCAGATACGCAGTATTTT CASSPEPDTQYF
TRBJ1-6 NA TRBV27 NA TGTGCCAGCAGTTCCGACGACGGACCCTTGAATAATTCACCCCTCCACTTT CASSSDDGPLNNSPLHF
TRBJ2-1 NA TRBV5-5 NA TGTGCCAGCAGCTTGGCCAATGAGCAGTTCTTC CASSLANEQFF
TRBJ1-1 NA TRBV6-5 NA TGTGCCAGCAGTGCAGGGGCTAACACTGAAGCTTTCTTT CASSAGANTEAFF
TRBJ1-4 NA TRBV18 NA TGTGCCAGCTCACCGGACCAGGCAGAAAAACTGTTTTTT CASSPDQAEKLFF
TRBJ1-1 NA TRBV6-1 NA TGTGCCAGCAGCCATGAATTGAACACTGAAGCTTTCTTT CASSHELNTEAFF
TRBJ1-2 NA TRBV4-1 NA TGCGCCAGCAGCCAAGGTTCCGGGACAAGCAGCTACACCTTC CASSQGSGTSSYTF
TRBJ1-1 NA TRBV6-1 NA TGTGCCAGCAGTGATATGGAAGTGTACTCTGAAGCTTTCTTT CASSDMEVYSEAFF
TRBJ1-2 TRBD1 TRBV30 once TGTGCCTGGAGTACGACAGGGGTCTATGGCTACACCTTC CAWSTTGVYGYTF
TRBJ2-7 NA TRBV4-1 NA TGCGCCAGCAGCCAAGAATGGGGAGGTGGGTACGAGCAGTACTTC CASSQEWGGGYEQYF
TRBJ2-1 NA TRBV7-6 NA TGTGCCAGCAGTAACCAGCTAAGCTCCTACAATGAGCAGTTCTTC CASSNQLSSYNEQFF